The 13 T cell receptor beta chains in this list originate from one sample, sequenced in a study of CD8 T cells in ankylosing spondylitis. Study-wide findings and caveats: A motif in TCR beta, a set of about eight highly homologous variants, appeared characteristic of ankylosing spondylitis blood.

MiXCR, applied by TCRdb to the 5' RACE reads, yields one record per CDR3 protein. This sample has 200,000 to 250,000 distinct CDR3 sequences; about 6.7% occur once, and the top ten carry approximately 14%. These receptors have no identified antigens. Sequenced sample: blood, either unsorted or a sorted T cell fraction (not recorded which). The receptors originated from a male donor with ankylosing spondylitis.

This clonotype was counted at least ten times. The chain carries TRBV7-9 and TRBJ1-5; 7 bases map to TRBD1. CDR3 length: 13 amino acids. Per germline, CDR1 SEHNR and CDR2 FQNEAQ (reference sequence). V was pared by 3 bases and J by 5 bases, with 1 base of the junction left unmatched. As DNA, the CDR3 is TGTGCCAGCAGCTTCGACAGGGATCAGCCCCAGCATTTT. Residues: CASSFDRDQPQHF.

This clonotype was recorded many times. CDR3: CASSPGQVYAKNIQYF. Written as DNA, the CDR3 is TGCGCCAGCAGCCCGGGACAGGTATATGCCAAAAACATTCAGTACTTC. The chain joins TRBV5-1 to TRBJ2-4; the match to TRBD1 covers 8 bases. The CDR3 has 16 amino acids. Unmatched junction bases numbered 7, after V lost 4 bases and J lost 1 base. Germline V CDR1 and CDR2: SGHRS, YFSETQ.

This clonotype was picked up many times. The V and J genes are TRBV28 and TRBJ2-7; no definite D call. V dropped 7 bases and J dropped 0 bases, with 19 bases sitting between them. Per the germline V gene, CDR1 is MDHEN and CDR2 is SYDVKM. This CDR3 comprises 16 residues. The CDR3 is CASTDFSVRSSYEQYF. CDR3 DNA sequence: TGTGCCAGCACCGACTTCTCGGTCAGGAGCTCCTACGAGCAGTACTTC.

Comments on this clonotype: A read error is possible here, since a much larger clone lies one base away. The J gene is TRBJ2-1, the V gene TRBV14; D unresolved. Germline assignment: CDR1 SGHDN and CDR2 FVKESK. There are 12 residues in the CDR3. CDR3 sequence (DNA): TGTGCCAGCAGGCCCGGTGTAGGGCAGCAGCTCTTC. Its protein is CASRPGVGQQLF.

This chain uses TRBV28 with TRBJ2-7, with TRBD2 matching 7 bases. The length of the CDR3 is 11 residues. Germline CDR1 is MDHEN and CDR2 is SYDVKM. Germline trimming cut 5 bases from V and 7 bases from J; bases unmatched to any gene: 2. The CDR3 nucleotides are TGTGCCAGCAGTGTGGGGGGGGAGCAGTACTTC. Protein product: CASSVGGEQYF.

This clonotype was detected ten times or more. The genes are TRBV10-3 and TRBJ2-5; TRBD1 matches at 7 bases. CDR3 length: 15 amino acids. With V trimmed by 6 bases and J by 5 bases, 12 bases remained unmatched. CDR1 is ENHRY and CDR2 is SYGVKD in the germline V gene. In DNA, the CDR3 is TGTGCCATCAGCCCGACAGGGTTTTCGGGTGAGACCCAGTACTTC. Its protein product is CAISPTGFSGETQYF.

The table lists this clonotype with a few counts. V gene TRBV11-2 combines with J gene TRBJ2-2, with unresolved D. Germline CDR1 and CDR2: SGHAT and FQNNGV. The CDR3 is made up of 11 amino acids. V gave up 4 bases and J gave up 8 bases, with 5 bases separating them. The CDR3 region is CASSSMGELFF. The CDR3 DNA reads TGTGCCAGCAGCTCGATGGGGGAGCTGTTTTTT.

There are many counts of this clonotype. The chain recombines TRBV27 with TRBJ2-7, with D possibly TRBD2 on 6 matching bases. The germline CDR1 and CDR2 sequences are MNHEY and SMNVEV (reference sequence). The CDR3 has 13 amino acids. The V gene lost 4 bases and the J gene lost 3 bases, with 10 bases spanning the gap. CDR3 sequence reads: CASSSRDFYEQYF. The DNA of the CDR3 is TGTGCCAGCAGTTCAAGGGACTTCTACGAGCAGTACTTC.

This clonotype was found a few times. This chain uses TRBV27 with TRBJ2-3; 8 bases fit TRBD2. Germline V CDR1 and CDR2: MNHEY, SMNVEV (reference sequence). This CDR3 is built from 17 residues. V was pared by 1 base and J by 0 bases, with 6 bases of the junction left unmatched. The CDR3 sequence: CASSLLGASGSTDTQYF. Written as DNA, the CDR3 is TGTGCCAGCAGTTTATTAGGCGCTAGCGGGAGCACAGATACGCAGTATTTT.

This clonotype was seen a few times. V gene TRBV7-2 combines with J gene TRBJ2-5, with a possible D match to TRBD2 (6 bases). CDR1 and CDR2 from the germline V gene are SGHTA and FQGNSA. Trimming took off 4 bases at V and 5 bases at J, with 14 bases between the two ends. The CDR3 totals 14 residues. CDR3 bases: TGTGCCAGCAGCTCGGGACTCCGGGCGGAGACCCAGTACTTC. Translation: CASSSGLRAETQYF.

This clonotype was found many times. V gene TRBV20-1 combines with J gene TRBJ2-7; no clear D. The V gene lost 3 bases and the J gene lost 0 bases, with 12 bases spanning the gap. CDR3 length: 14 residues. Germline V lookup: CDR1 DFQATT, CDR2 SNEGSKA (reference sequence). CDR3 sequence: CSASHSLSSYEQYF. CDR3 nucleotide sequence: TGCAGTGCTAGTCACAGTCTTAGCTCCTACGAGCAGTACTTC.

This clonotype was seen only a few times. The chain uses TRBV11-2 and TRBJ2-7; TRBD2 matches at 9 bases. The junction had 14 bases not matched to a gene; V was cut back by 3 bases and J by 2 bases. CDR1 and CDR2 from the germline V gene are SGHAT and FQNNGV. The CDR3 spans 18 residues. The CDR3, as DNA: TGTGCCAGCAGCTTCCCCACGGCTAGCGGGACTAATCCCTACGAGCAGTACTTC. This codes for CASSFPTASGTNPYEQYF.

CDR3 residues: CAISEQDTPEAFF. The CDR3 DNA reads as TGTGCCATCAGTGAGCAGGATACCCCCGAAGCTTTCTTT. The gene calls are TRBV10-3 and TRBJ1-1; D ambiguous. Trimming took 2 bases from V and 8 from J, leaving 12 bases between them. This CDR3 spans 13 amino acids. Germline values: CDR1 ENHRY, CDR2 SYGVKD.